The 20 T cell receptor beta chains below come from one sample, sequenced in a study of T cells after yellow fever vaccination. From the 5' RACE reads, TCRdb called clonotypes with MiXCR, one entry per CDR3 protein. The sample contains 170,000 or so distinct CDR3 sequences, approximately 6.2% of which appear only once. Source: CD4+ T cells sorted from PBMCs, taken on the day of the first yellow fever vaccination. These receptors were obtained from a man aged 18 to 29 who received the YFV17D yellow fever vaccine.

This clonotype was observed a few times. The chain employs TRBV18 and TRBJ1-1; D might be TRBD1 (5 bases). V lost 1 base to trimming and J lost 1 base, with 13 bases between them. The CDR3 length is 16 residues. Germline lookup yields CDR1 KGHSH and CDR2 LQKENI. The CDR3 DNA reads as TGTGCCAGCTCACCACAAAGGGGCGGACGGAACACTGAAGCTTTCTTT. Its translation: CASSPQRGGRNTEAFF.

This clonotype was counted between two and nine times. The V gene is TRBV12-3 or TRBV12-4, the J gene TRBJ1-1, with no clear D. V was clipped by 5 bases and J by 4 bases, with 11 bases between them. This CDR3 has 13 amino acids. CDR3 coding DNA: TGTGCCAGCAGTGCCGGTTGGGGCACTGAAGCTTTCTTT. Protein sequence: CASSAGWGTEAFF.

The V and J genes are TRBV7-2 and TRBJ1-5; TRBD1 might be the D (5 bases). V was trimmed by 1 base and J by 3 bases, leaving 10 bases between them. The length of the CDR3 is 15 residues. CDR1 and CDR2 (germline): SGHTA, FQGNSA. CDR3 DNA sequence: TGTGCCAGCAGCTTAGTTCAGGGATCCAATCAGCCCCAGCATTTT. Translation gives CASSLVQGSNQPQHF.

This clonotype was seen at least ten times. The J gene is TRBJ2-3, the V gene TRBV10-3, with D maybe TRBD1 (6 bases). Trimming left V 3 bases short and J 3 bases short, with 10 bases between. This CDR3 comprises 14 residues. Germline CDR1 reads ENHRY; CDR2 reads SYGVKD. The CDR3 protein is CAISEQGRTDTQYF. As DNA, the CDR3 is TGTGCCATCAGTGAACAGGGAAGGACAGATACGCAGTATTTT.

This clonotype was recorded many times. The chain employs TRBV7-2 and TRBJ2-7; perhaps TRBD1 as D (6 bases). Deletions cut 7 bases from V and 3 bases from J, with 19 bases between. Germline V lookup: CDR1 SGHTA, CDR2 FQGNSA. The CDR3 has 15 amino acids. CDR3 DNA: TGTGCCAGCAAGCTTAGCAGGGGATCCCTCTACGAGCAGTACTTC. Translated, it gives CASKLSRGSLYEQYF.

This clonotype showed up just a few times. CDR3 residues: CASSLLGEGNQPQHF. The CDR3 DNA sequence: TGTGCCAGCAGCTTATTAGGGGAGGGCAATCAGCCCCAGCATTTT. J is TRBJ1-5 and V is TRBV7-9; a weak D match, TRBD1 (5 bases). The CDR3 runs to 15 residues. Germline V gene data show CDR1 as SEHNR and CDR2 as FQNEAQ (reference sequence). The germline V and J ends were trimmed by 2 bases and 2 bases, with 10 bases remaining between them.

This clonotype was found many times. The chain carries TRBV5-1 and TRBJ2-1; D is perhaps TRBD1 (6 bases). Germline V CDR1 and CDR2: SGHRS, YFSETQ. This CDR3 contains 15 residues. Trimming cost V 7 bases and J 5 bases, with 19 bases left between them. This chain's CDR3 is CASSRQDPFNNEQFF. CDR3 sequence (DNA): TGCGCCAGCTCCCGACAGGACCCTTTCAACAATGAGCAGTTCTTC.

The chain links TRBV11-3 to TRBJ1-1, with no clear D. CDR1 is SGHNT and CDR2 is YENEEA in the germline V gene. V lost 5 bases and J 5 bases, leaving 15 bases between the germline ends. The CDR3 consists of 14 residues. DNA of the CDR3: TGTGCCAGCAGCCAAGGTCCGCTCGGGACTGAAGCTTTCTTT. It encodes CASSQGPLGTEAFF.

The gene calls are TRBV5-1 and TRBJ1-6; possible D gene TRBD1, 5 bases. V was trimmed by 4 bases and J by 8 bases, leaving 10 bases between them. This CDR3 has 13 amino acids. Germline values: CDR1 SGHRS, CDR2 YFSETQ. The CDR3 DNA sequence: TGCGCCAGCAGCGCAGGGAGCCATTCACCCCTCCACTTT. Residues: CASSAGSHSPLHF.

The sample holds many counts of this clonotype. V gene TRBV20-1 combines with J gene TRBJ1-5; possibly TRBD1 for D (5 bases). Trimming stripped 3 bases from V and 6 bases from J, with 21 bases between. The CDR3 is 16 residues long. Germline V lookup: CDR1 DFQATT, CDR2 SNEGSKA (reference sequence). The CDR3 sequence: CSARGAGAGLFQPQHF. Here the CDR3 DNA reads TGCAGTGCTAGGGGCGCTGGGGCAGGGCTTTTTCAGCCCCAGCATTTT.

This clonotype was seen at least ten times. V gene TRBV10-3 combines with J gene TRBJ2-2; the D is unclear. In germline, CDR1 is ENHRY, CDR2 SYGVKD. The CDR3 extends over 15 amino acids. Deletions cut 1 base from V and 0 bases from J, with 6 bases between. CDR3 loop: CAISEYPPNTGELFF. The CDR3 DNA sequence: TGTGCCATCAGTGAGTACCCGCCGAACACCGGGGAGCTGTTTTTT.

This clonotype was picked up a small number of times. This sequence joins TRBV7-9 and TRBJ2-7, with 7 positions matching TRBD1. The CDR3 contains 14 residues. Germline CDR1 SEHNR, CDR2 FQNEAQ (reference sequence). V shed 5 bases, J shed 7 bases, and the junction held 11 bases outside the gene matches. CDR3 in DNA: TGTGCCAGCAGCCCACAGGGGCCGGCGGGTGAGCAGTACTTC. This translates into CASSPQGPAGEQYF.

This clonotype was picked up many times. The chain carries TRBV6-5 and TRBJ2-3; 7 bases match TRBD2. Germline CDR1 and CDR2: MNHEY and SVGAGI. After removal of 0 bases from V and 3 bases from J, the junction contained 3 bases not matched to a gene. This CDR3 has 15 amino acids. The CDR3 reads CASSYSGLVTDTQYF. Here the CDR3 DNA reads TGTGCCAGCAGTTACTCAGGACTAGTAACAGATACGCAGTATTTT.

The chain has TRBV18 and TRBJ2-3; D not resolved. Per the germline V gene, CDR1 is KGHSH and CDR2 is LQKENI. The CDR3 is 13 amino acids. V shed 1 base and J shed 2 bases, with 4 bases lying between them. Here the CDR3 DNA reads TGTGCCAGCTCACCACTGCACACAGATACGCAGTATTTT. The encoded protein is CASSPLHTDTQYF.

The CDR3 nucleotides are TGTGCCACCAGTGATCCTACCAGGGGACAGGGGACAGATACGCAGTATTTT. Encoded protein: CATSDPTRGQGTDTQYF. The chain is built from TRBV24-1 and TRBJ2-3; TRBD1 matches 10 bases. In germline, CDR1 is KGHDR, CDR2 SFDVKD. The CDR3 length is 17 residues. The trim removed 3 bases at V and 3 bases at J, leaving 8 bases unmatched.

This clonotype was seen repeatedly, ten times or more. The CDR3 DNA sequence: TGCGCCAGCAGCAGACAGGGAGGGAACACTGAAGCTTTCTTT. This sequence encodes CASSRQGGNTEAFF. The chain has TRBV5-1 and TRBJ1-1; TRBD1 matches at 7 bases. Germline V lookup: CDR1 SGHRS, CDR2 YFSETQ. The CDR3 length is 14 residues. After removal of 4 bases from V and 1 base from J, the junction contained 4 bases not matched to a gene. Using reference TRBV5-1 and TRBJ1-1 for the parts outside the CDR3, the full variable domain is KAGVTQTPRYLIKTRGQQVTLSCSPISGHRSVSWYQQTPGQGLQFLFEYFSETQRNKGNFPGRFSGRQFSNSRSEMNVSTLELGDSALYLCASSRQGGNTEAFFGQGTRLTVV.

This chain links TRBV27 with TRBJ1-6, with D maybe TRBD1 (6 bases). The CDR3 sequence is 15 residues long. CDR1 is MNHEY and CDR2 is SMNVEV in the germline V gene (reference sequence). With 2 bases removed from V and 7 bases from J, the gap between germline ends came to 12 bases. This CDR3 reads CASSLRGLGNSPLHF. The CDR3 region has the DNA TGTGCCAGCAGTTTAAGGGGGTTGGGGAATTCACCCCTCCACTTT.

The table lists this clonotype with many counts. The V call is TRBV28, the J call TRBJ2-1, with 10 bases that match TRBD2. Germline V gene sequence: CDR1 MDHEN, CDR2 SYDVKM. The CDR3 sequence is 16 residues long. The ends lost 4 bases at V and 2 bases at J; junction bases unmatched: 5. CDR3 DNA: TGTGCCAGCAGTTCCCTAGCGGGGGTCACCTACAATGAGCAGTTCTTC. Protein product: CASSSLAGVTYNEQFF.

As for this clonotype: This may arise from a read error, as a much more abundant clone is one base away. It is likely a read error, because the conserved phenylalanine at the end of the CDR3 is missing. V and J are TRBV10-3 and TRBJ1-1; D gene unclear. The CDR3 sequence is 12 residues long. Trimming took 11 bases from V and 2 from J, leaving 12 bases between them. The germline CDR1 and CDR2 sequences are ENHRY and SYGVKD. The CDR3 spells CASRALNTEAFL. The CDR3 bases are TGTGCCTCGAGGGCGCTTAACACTGAAGCTTTCCTT.

This clonotype was counted many times. The V and J genes are TRBV10-3 and TRBJ1-3, with no clear D. The CDR3 has 15 residues. V was shortened by 4 bases and J by 0 bases, with 10 bases between the two germline ends. CDR1 and CDR2 from the germline V gene are ENHRY and SYGVKD. For the CDR3, the DNA is TGTGCCATCAGTGCCCAAGATATCTCTGGAAACACCATATATTTT. Its translation: CAISAQDISGNTIYF.